This T cell receptor beta chain was identified during a study of shared clonotypes between healthy human individuals. Whole-study findings and limits: The researchers took only blood, and tissue repertoires probably look different. Among donors, clonotype sharing was expected to be affected by sequencing depth.

Concerning this clone: What it binds is unknown.

Genomic DNA of unsorted samples came from tens of millions of PBMCs. CDR1 SEHNR and CDR2 FQNEAQ come from the germline V gene (reference sequence). The CDR3 consists of 15 residues. Each unsorted PBMC replicate got 300 ng genomic DNA, approximately 29,000 genomes. Libraries were prepared by immunoSEQ multiplex PCR; TCRdb keeps only in-frame clonotypes and omits some of them. This table holds about 99,000 clones, less than 50% found once. Sequencing input: PBMCs. This chain uses TRBV7-9 with TRBJ2-5, with a tentative D call TRBD1 (6 bases). The better agreement between TRBJ2-7 and the DNA end casts doubt on the J call. This TCR came from a woman in her 40s in good health. Some clones in this sample may be carry-over from other donors' samples. The CDR3 protein is CASSSPSVGADEQYF. The DNA for the CDR3 is TGTGCCAGCAGCTCTCCATCGGTGGGGGCAGACGAGCAGTACTTC.